This T cell receptor (beta chain) comes out of a study of T cells after yellow fever vaccination (dated by TCRdb to the late 2010s). In the study overall: The SMART-Seq v4 Ultra Low Input RNA kit was used to prepare libraries from fractions with low cell numbers. To track T-cell clones before and after primary and booster YFV17D yellow fever vaccination, bulk TCR alpha and beta repertoires were sequenced longitudinally. Two healthy male donors made up the cohort, one aged 18 to 30 years and the other aged 30 to 40 years. Bulk PBMC replicates and cell subsets were isolated from blood drawn at multiple timepoints before and after both primary and secondary immunization.

Overall study results and their limits: Only a couple of donors were included in the study, so the extent to which the findings can be generalized is limited. Because abundant contaminating clonotypes from the bulk population could be contained in FACS-sorted repertoires, computational filtering was required. A small share of clonotypes was detected in both CD4 and CD8 compartments, with the overlap likely arising from convergent recombination. Compared with the primary T-cell response, the secondary T-cell response was weaker but faster, peaking on day 5 rather than day 15. After the booster, most clones that had expanded after primary vaccination were detected again (nearly 98% of CD4 and around nine tenths of CD8), suggesting broad maintenance of memory.

This specimen's treatment or condition label, per the study, means: live attenuated yellow fever vaccine strain. At every blood-draw timepoint, two biological replicates of bulk PBMCs were collected. A standard Ficoll-Paque protocol was used to isolate PBMCs from peripheral blood. TriZol was used to extract RNA from bulk PBMCs, CD4 and CD8 fractions, and dextramer-positive and dextramer-negative fractions. Comment on this clonotype: The clone's antigen remains unknown. Base quality data are lacking; no much larger clone is found one base away.

The instrument was an Illumina NovaSeq 6000. Synthesis of TCR cDNA relied on 5'RACE template switching, a step that introduced a universal primer site along with unique molecular identifiers. cDNA synthesis was primed from both the TCR alpha and TCR beta constant segments. Library amplification involved two PCR steps, and the second step added sample barcodes and sequencing adapters. Sequencing of libraries was performed on Illumina HiSeq 2500 (2x100 bp) or NovaSeq (2x150 bp). Per the source publication's procedure: Demultiplexing of reads and collapsing into UMI consensus sequences were performed with MIGEC, and V(D)J alignment was carried out with MiXCR. Vaccine-responding clonotypes were defined with edgeR using replicate PBMC samples, requiring FDR below 0.01 and a log2 fold change above 5 up to day 15. Bulk clonotypes were assigned CD4 or CD8 identity according to which sequenced CD4 or CD8 repertoire held them at higher abundance. TCRdb handled the public reads itself, with Q25 trimming in fastp and clone calling in MiXCR, and kept productive beta chains. Entries that share a CDR3 protein sequence are merged under the most common genes and DNA. It is TCRdb's table, rather than the study itself, that gives the V and J calls and clone size. The sample includes 400,000 to 450,000 distinct CDR3 sequences, with approximately 18% observed a single time. The ten top clones hold roughly a sixth of the sample.

The sequence was obtained from a man younger than 35 who received the YFV17D yellow fever vaccine. The sequencing used PBMCs, collected before the yellow fever booster vaccination.

The bases read TGCAGCGTTGGAAGTTCCTACGAGCAGTACTTC. Its protein reads: CSVGSSYEQYF. The rearrangement joined TRBV29-1 to TRBJ2-7; confidence is insufficient to name the D gene. Looking up the germline V gene yields CDR1 SQVTM and CDR2 ANQGSEA. The CDR3 has 11 amino acids, counting the end cysteine and phenylalanine. Here the CDR3 DNA is all that survives: 33 bases in frame from base 1. V is pared back by 4 bases and J by 1 base, with 5 bases lying between the germline termini.